The present entry profiles one T cell receptor (beta chain) with its context. The sample is drawn from a study of cytomegalovirus exposure and HLA in healthy donors. The donors comprised healthy bone marrow donors. With 60 Vbeta and 13 Jbeta primers, the PCR was carried out. The method was immunoSEQ multiplex PCR; TCRdb's version includes in-frame clones alone and lacks a portion of them. The sample consists of roughly 97,000 clones, approximately 9% of them appearing once. Germline assignment: CDR1 SGHDT and CDR2 YYEEEE. The junction had 11 bases not matched to a gene; V was cut back by 4 bases and J by 2 bases. The CDR3 covers 16 residues.

The rearrangement joins TRBV5-6 to TRBJ2-5; TRBD1 agrees at 7 bases. This TCR was recovered from a man aged 50 to 59 in good health and CMV-seropositive. The sample comprised PBMCs. CDR3 residues: CASSPQTEGAQETQYF. In nucleotides, the CDR3 is TGTGCCAGCAGCCCTCAGACCGAGGGGGCACAAGAGACCCAGTACTTC.